These 27 T cell receptor beta chains were sequenced from one sample in a study of neurological immune-mediated disorders. A single record per CDR3 protein comes from TCRdb applying MiXCR to the 5' RACE reads. The sample includes tens of thousands of distinct CDR3 sequences, around a tenth of them seen just once. Sequencing was performed on CD4+ T cells from blood. These TCRs come from a woman aged 25 to 39 with HTLV-1-associated myelopathy (HAM/TSP).

There are many counts of this clonotype. The chain links TRBV7-7 to TRBJ1-3, with D unclear. The germline V gene encodes CDR1 SSHAT and CDR2 FNYEAQ (reference sequence). The CDR3 covers 13 residues. V was shortened by 10 bases and J by 0 bases, with 10 bases between the two germline ends. The chain's CDR3 is CATTTDSGNTIYF. In DNA, the CDR3 is TGTGCCACCACGACTGACTCTGGAAACACCATATATTTT.

There are many counts of this clonotype. The V call is TRBV7-9, the J call TRBJ1-1; TRBD1 agrees at 8 bases. Germline V lookup: CDR1 SEHNR, CDR2 FQNEAQ (reference sequence). V shed 5 bases, J shed 2 bases, and the junction held 7 bases outside the gene matches. The CDR3 has 15 amino acids. This chain's CDR3 is CASSHGQGRNTEAFF. CDR3 in DNA: TGTGCCAGCAGCCACGGACAGGGTCGAAACACTGAAGCTTTCTTT.

This clonotype came up many times. This rearrangement joins TRBV5-1 to TRBJ2-2; 13 bases line up with TRBD2. The V gene end was trimmed by 4 bases and the J gene end by 1 base; junction bases not matched to a gene: 4. The CDR3 spans 17 residues. Germline CDR1 reads SGHRS; CDR2 reads YFSETQ. CDR3 region: CASSPGTSGENTGELFF. The CDR3 DNA follows: TGCGCCAGCAGCCCTGGGACTAGCGGGGAGAACACCGGGGAGCTGTTTTTT.

This clonotype showed up many times. V is TRBV5-1 and J is TRBJ1-2, with D perhaps matching TRBD1 (5 bases). Germline assignment: CDR1 SGHRS and CDR2 YFSETQ. V lost 5 bases and J 2 bases, leaving 7 bases between the germline ends. This CDR3 is built from 12 residues. The CDR3 loop reads CASSRGNYGYTF. In nucleotides, the CDR3 is TGCGCCAGCAGTCGGGGGAACTATGGCTACACCTTC. Filled out from reference TRBV5-1 and TRBJ1-2, the complete variable domain reads KAGVTQTPRYLIKTRGQQVTLSCSPISGHRSVSWYQQTPGQGLQFLFEYFSETQRNKGNFPGRFSGRQFSNSRSEMNVSTLELGDSALYLCASSRGNYGYTFGSGTRLTVV.

The sample holds many counts of this clonotype. The V call is TRBV5-1, the J call TRBJ2-3; D may correspond to TRBD1 or TRBD2 (5 bases each). Germline CDR1 reads SGHRS; CDR2 reads YFSETQ. The V and J ends lost 4 bases and 2 bases respectively, with 14 bases between them. The CDR3 sequence is 15 residues long. The CDR3 region is CASSPLGDHTDTQYF. In DNA, the CDR3 is TGCGCCAGCAGCCCCCTGGGGGACCACACAGATACGCAGTATTTT. The full variable domain, its missing parts supplied by reference TRBV5-1 and TRBJ2-3, is KAGVTQTPRYLIKTRGQQVTLSCSPISGHRSVSWYQQTPGQGLQFLFEYFSETQRNKGNFPGRFSGRQFSNSRSEMNVSTLELGDSALYLCASSPLGDHTDTQYFGPGTRLTVL.

V is TRBV5-1 and J is TRBJ2-4; 9 bases fit TRBD1. The CDR3 length is 15 residues. Germline V CDR1 and CDR2: SGHRS, YFSETQ. Unmatched junction bases numbered 2, after V lost 4 bases and J lost 0 bases. As DNA, the CDR3 is TGCGCCAGCAGCCGGACAGGGGAAGCCAAAAACATTCAGTACTTC. The encoded protein is CASSRTGEAKNIQYF.

This clonotype was seen ten or more times. This sequence joins TRBV14 and TRBJ2-7, with TRBD1 as a possible D gene (6 bases). The CDR3 extends over 15 amino acids. Germline V gene lookup returns CDR1 SGHDN and CDR2 FVKESK. Trimming took off 1 base at V and 3 bases at J, with 13 bases between the two ends. The CDR3 is CASSQVGAGDYEQYF. The CDR3 DNA sequence: TGTGCCAGCAGCCAAGTCGGGGCAGGGGACTACGAGCAGTACTTC.

In its sample, this clonotype was seen many times. The chain has TRBV7-2 and TRBJ1-3; D gene uncertain. This CDR3 is built from 16 residues. Germline CDR1 is SGHTA and CDR2 is FQGNSA. Between the trimmed V and J ends, which lost 1 base and 1 base, there was a span of 11 bases. The CDR3 protein is CASSLGRAGSGNTIYF. The CDR3 DNA sequence: TGTGCCAGCAGCTTAGGTCGCGCCGGATCTGGAAACACCATATATTTT.

This sequence joins TRBV4-2 and TRBJ2-1; D is perhaps TRBD1 (6 bases). V shed 0 bases and J shed 10 bases, with 10 bases lying between them. The CDR3 is 13 amino acids. Germline V CDR1 and CDR2: LGHNA, YNFKEQ. The CDR3 DNA is TGTGCCAGCAGCCAAGAGCCGACAGGAGAGCAGTTCTTC. The encoded protein is CASSQEPTGEQFF.

In its sample, this clonotype was seen many times. The chain combines TRBV12-3 or TRBV12-4 with TRBJ1-6; perhaps TRBD1 as D (5 bases). With 6 bases removed from V and 9 bases from J, the gap between germline ends came to 18 bases. The CDR3 totals 15 residues. The CDR3 DNA is TGTGCCAGCAGCCTCGGGACCAGAGGTGGTTCACCCCTCCACTTT. It translates to CASSLGTRGGSPLHF.

Many counts were recorded for this clonotype. The V gene is TRBV20-1, the J gene TRBJ1-1; 11 nucleotides line up with TRBD1. The CDR3 has 14 residues. The ends lost 6 bases at V and 9 bases at J; junction bases unmatched: 12. Looked up from germline, CDR1 is DFQATT and CDR2 is SNEGSKA (reference sequence). For the CDR3, the DNA is TGCAGTGCCAGACCCGGGACAGGGGGGATGAAAGCTTTCTTT. Translation gives CSARPGTGGMKAFF.

This clonotype was recorded at least ten times. The chain couples TRBV7-8 to TRBJ1-2; 10 positions agree with TRBD1. The germline gives CDR1 SGHVS, CDR2 FQNEAQ. This CDR3 contains 16 residues. V gave up 5 bases and J gave up 2 bases; unmatched junction bases: 8. CDR3: CASSERTGGYNYGYTF. CDR3 sequence (DNA): TGTGCCAGCAGCGAAAGGACAGGGGGGTACAACTATGGCTACACCTTC. Combining the CDR3 with reference TRBV7-8 and TRBJ1-2 gives the whole variable domain GAGVSQSPRYKVAKRGQDVALRCDPISGHVSLFWYQQALGQGPEFLTYFQNEAQLDKSGLPSDRFFAERPEGSVSTLKIQRTQQEDSAVYLCASSERTGGYNYGYTFGSGTRLTVV.

This clonotype was seen at least ten times. This rearrangement joins TRBV20-1 to TRBJ2-3; TRBD2 matches at 8 bases. This CDR3 is built from 13 residues. CDR1 DFQATT and CDR2 SNEGSKA come from the germline V gene (reference sequence). V was pared by 4 bases and J by 4 bases, with 4 bases of the junction left unmatched. The CDR3, as DNA: TGCAGTGCTAATCGGGGGGGCCCAGATACGCAGTATTTT. Translated, it gives CSANRGGPDTQYF.

This clonotype was seen repeatedly, ten times or more. One end of the junction does not line up with germline, which may come from a read error. The chain has TRBV19 and TRBJ1-5, with 8 bases matching TRBD1. CDR1 LNHDA and CDR2 SQIVND come from the germline V gene (reference sequence). This CDR3 has 14 amino acids. Here the CDR3 DNA reads TGTGCCAGTAGCATAGACAGGGGTTTTCAGCCCCAGCATTTT. Translating it yields CASSIDRGFQPQHF.

This clonotype was counted ten times or more. This chain connects TRBV12-3 or TRBV12-4 to TRBJ2-3; no definite D call. The CDR3 has 14 amino acids. Trimming pared 2 bases from V and 1 base from J, leaving 7 bases between. The CDR3 reads CASSLSRGTDTQYF. The CDR3 DNA follows: TGTGCCAGCAGTTTAAGTAGAGGCACAGATACGCAGTATTTT.

This clonotype is medium-sized (0.01 to 0.1%) in the sample. The chain has TRBV10-3 and TRBJ1-1, with D perhaps matching TRBD1 (5 bases). With 4 bases removed from V and 11 bases from J, the gap between germline ends came to 14 bases. Germline assignment: CDR1 ENHRY and CDR2 SYGVKD. The length of the CDR3 is 12 residues. In DNA, the CDR3 is TGTGCCATCAGTGCGCTCGCTGGGGCGGCTTTCTTT. It yields the protein CAISALAGAAFF.

This clonotype was recorded many times. The rearrangement joins TRBV3-1 to TRBJ2-3; no firm D call. The CDR3 spans 16 residues. Germline values: CDR1 LGHDT, CDR2 YNNKEL (reference sequence). V was shortened by 4 bases and J by 0 bases, with 14 bases between the two germline ends. For the CDR3, the DNA is TGTGCCAGCAGCCCTAGGAAGATATTTAGCACAGATACGCAGTATTTT. This codes for CASSPRKIFSTDTQYF.

The chain is built from TRBV2 and TRBJ2-3; unclear D gene. The CDR3 length is 11 residues. Germline CDR1 SNHLY, CDR2 FYNNEI. The V end lost 8 bases, the J end lost 6 bases, and 9 bases lay between the germline ends. The CDR3: CASGVTDTQYF. Written as DNA, the CDR3 is TGTGCCAGCGGGGTCACGGATACGCAGTATTTT.

The table lists this clonotype with many counts. The chain uses TRBV5-1 and TRBJ2-7, with D unresolved. CDR1 and CDR2 (germline): SGHRS, YFSETQ. There are 15 residues in the CDR3. V was pared by 1 base and J by 3 bases, with 14 bases between. CDR3 nucleotides: TGCGCCAGCAGCTTGTCTCCGACCGCGCGCTACGAGCAGTACTTC. Residues: CASSLSPTARYEQYF.

This clonotype was seen at least ten times. This chain joins TRBV7-2 and TRBJ2-2; TRBD1 agrees at 7 bases. There are 16 residues in the CDR3. From germline, CDR1 is SGHTA and CDR2 FQGNSA. The junction had 10 bases not matched to a gene; V was cut back by 7 bases and J by 2 bases. CDR3 nucleotides: TGTGCCAGCACCCGGATGGGACAGACAAACACCGGGGAGCTGTTTTTT. Translating gives CASTRMGQTNTGELFF.

This clonotype was counted at least ten times. This rearrangement joins TRBV5-1 to TRBJ1-1; the D gene is possibly TRBD1 (5 bases). Between the trimmed V and J ends, which lost 4 bases and 1 base, there was a span of 14 bases. The CDR3 has 15 amino acids. CDR1 and CDR2 (germline): SGHRS, YFSETQ. CDR3 bases: TGCGCCAGCAGCCGCTTTGGGGCGGCGAACACTGAAGCTTTCTTT. The encoded protein is CASSRFGAANTEAFF.

This clonotype came up many times. The J gene is TRBJ2-7, the V gene TRBV5-1; D ambiguous. Germline V lookup: CDR1 SGHRS, CDR2 YFSETQ. V shed 4 bases and J shed 0 bases, with 17 bases lying between them. The CDR3 extends over 16 amino acids. The CDR3 spells CASSVDAALSSYEQYF. Here the CDR3 DNA reads TGCGCCAGCAGCGTGGACGCCGCTCTCAGCTCCTACGAGCAGTACTTC.

V is TRBV4-1 and J is TRBJ2-1; D might be TRBD2 (6 bases). This CDR3 is built from 13 residues. V lost 4 bases and J lost 6, with 10 bases in between. Per the germline V gene, CDR1 is MGHRA and CDR2 is YSYEKL. The CDR3 sequence is CASSRGTPNEQFF. In nucleotides, the CDR3 is TGCGCCAGCAGCCGAGGGACTCCCAATGAGCAGTTCTTC.

This clonotype has a count of ten or more. The rearrangement joins TRBV7-3 to TRBJ2-5, with D possibly being TRBD2 (6 bases). Germline V gene data show CDR1 as SGHTA and CDR2 as FQGTGA. The length of the CDR3 is 13 residues. V lost 2 bases, J lost 9 bases, and 13 bases lay in between. This CDR3 reads CASSLSGVKAQYF. In DNA, the CDR3 is TGTGCCAGCAGCTTATCGGGGGTAAAGGCCCAGTACTTC. Full variable domain (missing parts from reference TRBV7-3 and TRBJ2-5): GAGVSQTPSNKVTEKGKYVELRCDPISGHTALYWYRQSLGQGPEFLIYFQGTGAADDSGLPNDRFFAVRPEGSVSTLKIQRTERGDSAVYLCASSLSGVKAQYFGPGTRLLVL.

This clonotype has ten or more counts. This rearrangement joins TRBV5-1 to TRBJ1-4; 9 positions agree with TRBD1. This CDR3 has 14 residues. Germline-derived CDR1 and CDR2 are SGHRS and YFSETQ. V shed 3 bases and J 8 bases; nucleotides not matched to a gene: 5. In nucleotides, the CDR3 is TGCGCCAGCAGCTCCGGGACAGGGTGGGAAAAACTGTTTTTT. As protein: CASSSGTGWEKLFF.

This clonotype ranks as medium-sized. The chain uses TRBV11-2 and TRBJ1-6, with 10 nucleotides matching TRBD1. The CDR3 length is 15 residues. Germline V gene lookup returns CDR1 SGHAT and CDR2 FQNNGV. V lost 6 bases and J lost 10; bases outside the gene matches: 9. As DNA, the CDR3 is TGTGCCAGCAGACTAGGGGGACAGGGGTGGTCACCCCTCCACTTT. This encodes CASRLGGQGWSPLHF.

This clonotype was observed a handful of times. This chain connects TRBV20-1 to TRBJ1-1; TRBD1 might be the D (5 bases). Germline V gene data show CDR1 as DFQATT and CDR2 as SNEGSKA (reference sequence). Trimming took 1 base from V and 0 from J, leaving 15 bases between them. The CDR3 sequence is 16 residues long. The CDR3 region is CSARGGGVGLNTEAFF. The CDR3 nucleotides read TGCAGTGCTAGAGGGGGGGGTGTTGGTCTGAACACTGAAGCTTTCTTT.